This TCR beta chain was profiled in a study of T cell responses to AZD1222 COVID-19 vaccine (dated by TCRdb to the early 2020s). With regard to the full study: A total of more than 230 trial participants underwent TCR sequencing, of whom roughly 210 had received two doses of AZD1222 and about 26 had received two doses of the MenACWY control vaccine. Trial participants were enrolled by age into subgroups of 18-55, 56-69 and 70-plus years, and about 150, 27 and 61 TCR-sequenced participants, respectively, were included in these subgroups.

The CDR3 regions of human TCRbeta chains were subjected to immunosequencing. As for the original processing: Repertoire TCRs were checked for matches against a reference library of SARS-CoV-2-specific TCRs that had been generated using the MIRA antigen-specificity platform. Breadth was defined as the fraction of unique TCRs that were SARS-CoV-2-associated, and depth was defined as the fraction of total T cells that were SARS-CoV-2-associated. Using the MIRA data, every spike-specific TCR was mapped to the spike region that the TCR reacted to and assigned to either a CD4 or a CD8 class. Log10-transformed breadth and depth values were compared by one-way ANOVA with Sidak's multiple comparisons tests. The table was pulled from immuneACCESS by TCRdb, which kept in-frame rearrangements only. Such tables lose some clones; where checked, under half of the loss comes from unresolved V genes, and the rest has no known cause. V and J calls and clone size follow that table, whereas D and trimming were derived from the DNA. Present in this sample are 150,000 to 200,000 clones, approximately 94% of which were seen just once. The top ten clonotypes cover 3.6% of the sample.

Sample time point, as interpreted from the label and publication: about 28 days (+/-7) after the second vaccine dose. This specimen's treatment or condition label, interpreted: meningococcal conjugate vaccine given as trial control. Samples from vaccinated people were obtained from the UK trials COV001 and COV002, which included a single-blind randomized controlled phase 2/3 trial of AZD1222 (ChAdOx1 nCoV-19) in healthy adults. For TCRbeta chain sequencing, PBMC samples from trial participants were taken at day 0 and at day 28 after the second dose. Here is what the overall study found, with its caveats: The vaccine-associated CD4 TCRs covered the entire spike protein, and the dominant responses fell in regions 160-218 and 743-854. The 56-69-year group was small, and its depth increase did not reach significance, likely because of low power. Epitopes outside the regions mutated in the B.1.351 and B.1.1.7 variants were reportedly recognized by nearly half of the unique spike-specific TCRs. Because no samples from the day 14 peak response were available, repertoires could be characterized only after the peak T cell response. Participants were mostly white British and included more females than males, and it was suggested by the authors that clonal diversity may have been underestimated. After two AZD1222 doses, both the breadth and the depth of spike-specific TCRs were significantly higher than at day 0 and than in MenACWY recipients. Conclusions about previously exposed vaccinees are limited because only six or seven AZD1222 recipients were SARS-CoV-2 seropositive at baseline.

Regarding this clone: Its antigen remains undetermined. No base quality information exists; no much larger clone differs at one position.

The CDR3 spans 14 residues, from the cysteine through the phenylalanine. Kept here is only the CDR3 DNA, which spans 42 bases and is read in frame from base 1. For CDR1 and CDR2, the germline V gene (reference sequence) lists LGHDT and YNNKEL. A distance of 9 bases separates the germline ends of V and J, which lose 2 bases and 5 bases respectively. The specimen was peripheral blood, collected 28 days after the second dose of the MenACWY control vaccine. The TCR was taken from an adult who received the MenACWY meningococcal vaccine as a control. The chain employs TRBV3-1 (or the pseudogene TRBV3-2) and TRBJ2-2; TRBD1 might be the D gene, on 7 matching bases. Read as DNA, the sequence is TGTGCCAGCAGCCAACAGGGGGGTACCGGGGAGCTGTTTTTT. It is translated as CASSQQGGTGELFF.